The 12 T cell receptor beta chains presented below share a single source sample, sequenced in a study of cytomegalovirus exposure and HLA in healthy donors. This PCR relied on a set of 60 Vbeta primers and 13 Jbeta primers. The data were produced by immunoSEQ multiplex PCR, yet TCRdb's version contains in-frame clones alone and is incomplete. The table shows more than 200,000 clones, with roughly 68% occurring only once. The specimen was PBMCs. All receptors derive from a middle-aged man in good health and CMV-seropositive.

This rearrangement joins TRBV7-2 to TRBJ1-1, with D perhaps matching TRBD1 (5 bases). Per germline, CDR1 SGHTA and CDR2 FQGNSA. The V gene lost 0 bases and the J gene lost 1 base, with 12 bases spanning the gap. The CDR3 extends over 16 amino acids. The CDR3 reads CASSLAGGGWNTEAFF. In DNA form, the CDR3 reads TGTGCCAGCAGCTTAGCGGGGGGGGGTTGGAACACTGAAGCTTTCTTT.

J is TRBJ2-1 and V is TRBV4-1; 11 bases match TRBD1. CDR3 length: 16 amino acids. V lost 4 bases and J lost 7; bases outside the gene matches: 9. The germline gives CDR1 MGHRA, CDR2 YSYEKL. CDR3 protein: CASSRSPGQGENEQFF. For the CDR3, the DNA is TGCGCCAGCAGCCGTTCGCCGGGACAGGGGGAAAATGAGCAGTTCTTC.

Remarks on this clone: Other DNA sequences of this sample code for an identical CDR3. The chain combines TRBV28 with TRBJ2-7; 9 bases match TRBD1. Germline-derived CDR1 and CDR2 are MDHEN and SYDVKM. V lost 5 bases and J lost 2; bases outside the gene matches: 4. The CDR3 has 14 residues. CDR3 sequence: CASSPWTGAYEQYF. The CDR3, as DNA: TGTGCCAGCAGTCCCTGGACAGGGGCCTACGAGCAGTACTTC.

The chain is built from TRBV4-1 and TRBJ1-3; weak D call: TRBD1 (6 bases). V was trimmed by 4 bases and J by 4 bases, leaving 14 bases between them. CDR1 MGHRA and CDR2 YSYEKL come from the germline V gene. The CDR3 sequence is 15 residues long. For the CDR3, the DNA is TGCGCCAGCAGCCTGGCACAGGGTTTAGGAAACACCATATATTTT. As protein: CASSLAQGLGNTIYF.

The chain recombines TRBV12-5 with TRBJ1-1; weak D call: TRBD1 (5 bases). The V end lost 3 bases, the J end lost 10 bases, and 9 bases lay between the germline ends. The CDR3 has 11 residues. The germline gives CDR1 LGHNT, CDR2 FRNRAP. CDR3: CASGLGQGAFF. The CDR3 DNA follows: TGTGCTAGTGGTTTAGGGCAGGGAGCTTTCTTT.

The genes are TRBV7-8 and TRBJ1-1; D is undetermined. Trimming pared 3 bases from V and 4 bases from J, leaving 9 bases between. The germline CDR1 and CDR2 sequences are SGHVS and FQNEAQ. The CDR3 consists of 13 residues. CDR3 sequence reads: CASSLRGITEAFF. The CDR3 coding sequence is TGTGCCAGCAGCTTGCGAGGGATCACTGAAGCTTTCTTT.

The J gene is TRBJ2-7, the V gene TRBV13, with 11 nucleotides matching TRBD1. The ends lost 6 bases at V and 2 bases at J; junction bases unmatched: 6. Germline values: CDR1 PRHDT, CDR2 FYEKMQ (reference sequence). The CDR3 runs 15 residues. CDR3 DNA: TGTGCCAGCAGGTTGCAGGGACAGGGGGCCTACGAGCAGTACTTC. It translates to CASRLQGQGAYEQYF.

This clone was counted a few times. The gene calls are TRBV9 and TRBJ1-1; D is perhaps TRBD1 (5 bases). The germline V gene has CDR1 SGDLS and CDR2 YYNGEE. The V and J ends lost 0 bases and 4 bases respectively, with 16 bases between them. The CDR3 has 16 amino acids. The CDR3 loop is CASSVVGSGWFTEAFF. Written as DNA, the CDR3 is TGTGCCAGCAGCGTAGTAGGGTCAGGGTGGTTCACTGAAGCTTTCTTT.

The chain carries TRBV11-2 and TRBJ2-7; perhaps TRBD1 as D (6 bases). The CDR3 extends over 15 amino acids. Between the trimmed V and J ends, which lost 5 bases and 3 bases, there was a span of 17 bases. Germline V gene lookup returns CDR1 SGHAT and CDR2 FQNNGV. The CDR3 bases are TGTGCCAGCAGCCGCATGACAGGCTTGGTCTACGAGCAGTACTTC. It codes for CASSRMTGLVYEQYF. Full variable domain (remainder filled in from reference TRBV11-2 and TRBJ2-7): EAGVAQSPRYKIIEKRQSVAFWCNPISGHATLYWYQQILGQGPKLLIQFQNNGVVDDSQLPKDRFSAERLKGVDSTLKIQPAKLEDSAVYLCASSRMTGLVYEQYFGPGTRLTVT.

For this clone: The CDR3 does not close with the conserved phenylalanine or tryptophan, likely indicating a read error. CDR3: CASSQGVLAGEILAKNIQYL. The CDR3 DNA is TGCGCCAGCAGCCAAGGAGTACTAGCGGGGGAGATTCTAGCCAAAAACATTCAGTACCTC. The V gene is TRBV4-1, the J gene TRBJ2-4, with TRBD2 matching over 11 bases. CDR1 MGHRA and CDR2 YSYEKL come from the germline V gene. CDR3 size: 20 residues. Unmatched junction bases numbered 11, after V lost 1 base and J lost 0 bases.

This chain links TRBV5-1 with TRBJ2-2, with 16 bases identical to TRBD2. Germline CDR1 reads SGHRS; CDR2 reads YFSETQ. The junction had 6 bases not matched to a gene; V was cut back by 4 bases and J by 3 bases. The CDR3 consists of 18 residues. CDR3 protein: CASSRGTSGGAYTGELFF. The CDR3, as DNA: TGCGCCAGCAGCCGAGGGACTAGCGGGGGGGCCTACACCGGGGAGCTGTTTTTT.

CDR3 nucleotides: TGTGCCAGCAGGGGGGGAGGGGGGGTTAGATCTGAAGCTTTCTTT. It codes for CASRGGGGVRSEAFF. V gene TRBV2 combines with J gene TRBJ1-1, with a possible D match to TRBD1 (6 bases). The CDR3 totals 15 residues. The V and J ends lost 6 bases and 6 bases respectively, with 20 bases between them. Germline lookup yields CDR1 SNHLY and CDR2 FYNNEI.